The TCR beta chain under discussion was sequenced for a study of T cell changes during pregnancy in multiple sclerosis. CDR1 MNHNS and CDR2 SASEGT come from the germline V gene. The CDR3 is 15 residues long. V lost 8 bases, J lost 7 bases, and 23 bases lay in between. Repertoires were generated with immunoSEQ multiplex PCR, while TCRdb's copy carries only in-frame clones and drops some. The data contain about 40,000 clones, 90% to 95% of them singletons. The sequence was obtained from a female donor with multiple sclerosis, enrolled in a pregnancy study. The chain employs TRBV6-1 and TRBJ1-2; D is possibly TRBD1 (5 bases). The sequenced sample was CD8+ T cells from peripheral blood mononuclear cells, obtained in the third trimester of pregnancy. CDR3 nucleotide sequence: TGTGCCAGCTCAGGGTTCGTCCTTGGCTCGGGTGGCTACACCTTC. This translates into CASSGFVLGSGGYTF.